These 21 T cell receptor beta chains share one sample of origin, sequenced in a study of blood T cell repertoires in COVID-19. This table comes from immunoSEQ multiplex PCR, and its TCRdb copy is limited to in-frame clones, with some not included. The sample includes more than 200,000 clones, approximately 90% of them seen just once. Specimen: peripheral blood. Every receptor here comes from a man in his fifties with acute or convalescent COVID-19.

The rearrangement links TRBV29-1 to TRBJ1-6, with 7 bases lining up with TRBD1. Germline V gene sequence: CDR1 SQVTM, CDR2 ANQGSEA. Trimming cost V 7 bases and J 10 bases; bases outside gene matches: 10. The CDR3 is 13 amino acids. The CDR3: CSAPGQVGSPLHF. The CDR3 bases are TGCAGCGCTCCCGGACAGGTTGGATCACCCCTCCACTTT.

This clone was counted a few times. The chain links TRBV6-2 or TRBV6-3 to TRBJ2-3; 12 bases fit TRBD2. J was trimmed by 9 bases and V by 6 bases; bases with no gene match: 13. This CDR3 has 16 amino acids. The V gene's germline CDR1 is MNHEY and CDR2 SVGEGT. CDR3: CASSPRTSGGSGTQYF. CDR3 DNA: TGTGCCAGCAGCCCTAGAACTAGCGGGGGGTCTGGCACGCAGTATTTT.

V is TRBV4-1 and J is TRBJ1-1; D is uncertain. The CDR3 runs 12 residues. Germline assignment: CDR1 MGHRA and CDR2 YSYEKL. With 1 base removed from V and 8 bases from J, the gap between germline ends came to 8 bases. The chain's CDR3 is CASSQVGVEAFF. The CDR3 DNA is TGCGCCAGCAGCCAAGTCGGAGTAGAAGCTTTCTTT.

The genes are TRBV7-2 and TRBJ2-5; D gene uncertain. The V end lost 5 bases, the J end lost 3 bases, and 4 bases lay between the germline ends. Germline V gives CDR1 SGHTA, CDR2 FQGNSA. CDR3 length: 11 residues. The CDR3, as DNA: TGTGCCAGCAGCCCTAAAGAGACCCAGTACTTC. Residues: CASSPKETQYF.

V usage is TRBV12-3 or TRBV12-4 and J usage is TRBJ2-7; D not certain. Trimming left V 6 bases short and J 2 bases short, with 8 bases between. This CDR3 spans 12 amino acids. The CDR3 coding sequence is TGTGCCAGCAGCCGCGGAGCCTACGAGCAGTACTTC. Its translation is CASSRGAYEQYF.

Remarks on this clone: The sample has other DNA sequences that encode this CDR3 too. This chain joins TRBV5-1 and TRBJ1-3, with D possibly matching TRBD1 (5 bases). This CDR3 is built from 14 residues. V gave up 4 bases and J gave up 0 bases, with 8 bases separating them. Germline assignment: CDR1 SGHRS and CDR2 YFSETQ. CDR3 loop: CASSLDSSGNTIYF. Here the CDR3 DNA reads TGCGCCAGCAGCCTCGACAGCTCTGGAAACACCATATATTTT.

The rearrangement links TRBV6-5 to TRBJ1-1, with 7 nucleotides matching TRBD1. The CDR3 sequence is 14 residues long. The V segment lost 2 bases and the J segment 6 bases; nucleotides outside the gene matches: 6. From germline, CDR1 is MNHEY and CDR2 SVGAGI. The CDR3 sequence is CASSYTGAAAEAFF. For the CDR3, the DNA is TGTGCCAGCAGTTACACAGGGGCTGCGGCTGAAGCTTTCTTT.

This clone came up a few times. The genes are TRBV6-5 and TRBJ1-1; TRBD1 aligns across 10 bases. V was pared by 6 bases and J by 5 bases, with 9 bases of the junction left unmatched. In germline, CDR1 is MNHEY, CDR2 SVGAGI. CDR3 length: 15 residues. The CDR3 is CASRRRTGGDTEAFF. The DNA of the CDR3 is TGTGCCAGCAGGAGGCGGACAGGGGGAGATACTGAAGCTTTCTTT.

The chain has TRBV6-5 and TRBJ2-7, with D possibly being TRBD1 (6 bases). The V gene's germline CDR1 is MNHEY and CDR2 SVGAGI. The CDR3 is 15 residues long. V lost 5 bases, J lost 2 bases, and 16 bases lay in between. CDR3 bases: TGTGCCAGCAGTACCCACAGGGATGCCCCCTACGAGCAGTACTTC. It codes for CASSTHRDAPYEQYF.

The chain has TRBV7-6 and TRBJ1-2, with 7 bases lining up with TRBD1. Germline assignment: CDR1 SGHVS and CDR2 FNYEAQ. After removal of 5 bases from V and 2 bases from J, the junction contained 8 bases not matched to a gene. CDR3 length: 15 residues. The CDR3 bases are TGTGCCAGCAGCCCTCGGACAGGATTAAACTATGGCTACACCTTC. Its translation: CASSPRTGLNYGYTF.

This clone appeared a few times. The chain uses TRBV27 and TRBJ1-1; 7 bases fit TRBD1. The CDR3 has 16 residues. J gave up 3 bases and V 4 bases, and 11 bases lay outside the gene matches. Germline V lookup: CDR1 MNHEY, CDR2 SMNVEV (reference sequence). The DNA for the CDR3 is TGTGCCAGCAGTTCTGGGGCCGACAGGGCTCACACTGAAGCTTTCTTT. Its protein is CASSSGADRAHTEAFF.

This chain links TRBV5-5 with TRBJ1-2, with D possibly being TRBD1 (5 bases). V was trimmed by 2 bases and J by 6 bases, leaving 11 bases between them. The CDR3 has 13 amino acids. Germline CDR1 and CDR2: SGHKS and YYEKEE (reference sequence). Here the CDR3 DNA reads TGTGCCAGCAGCTTTGCCCAGGGCGATGGCTACACCTTC. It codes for CASSFAQGDGYTF.

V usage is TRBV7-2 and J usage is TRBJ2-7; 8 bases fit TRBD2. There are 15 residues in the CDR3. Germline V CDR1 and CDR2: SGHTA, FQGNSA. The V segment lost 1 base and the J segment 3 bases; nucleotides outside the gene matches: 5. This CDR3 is CASSLGTSGDYEQYF. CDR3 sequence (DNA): TGTGCCAGCAGCTTAGGTACTAGCGGAGACTACGAGCAGTACTTC.

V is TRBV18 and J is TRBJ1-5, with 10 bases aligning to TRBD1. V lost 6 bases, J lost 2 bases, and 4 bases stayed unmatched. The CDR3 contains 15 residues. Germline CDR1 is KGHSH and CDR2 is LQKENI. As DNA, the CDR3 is TGTGCCAGCTCGGCCGGGACAGGGGGCAATCAGCCCCAGCATTTT. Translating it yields CASSAGTGGNQPQHF.

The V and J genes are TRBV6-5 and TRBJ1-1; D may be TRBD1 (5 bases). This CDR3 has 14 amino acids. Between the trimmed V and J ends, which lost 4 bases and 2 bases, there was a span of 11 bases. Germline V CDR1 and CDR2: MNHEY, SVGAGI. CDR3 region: CASSSRAPNTEAFF. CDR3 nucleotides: TGTGCCAGCAGTTCCAGGGCCCCAAACACTGAAGCTTTCTTT.

This chain's CDR3 is CASSVRRGGRETQYF. CDR3 DNA sequence: TGCGCCAGCAGCGTCAGGCGGGGGGGTCGAGAGACCCAGTACTTC. The V call is TRBV5-1, the J call TRBJ2-5, with 9 bases lining up with TRBD2. The CDR3 length is 15 residues. Looked up from germline, CDR1 is SGHRS and CDR2 is YFSETQ. The J segment lost 4 bases and the V segment lost 4 bases, leaving 8 bases of the junction unmatched.

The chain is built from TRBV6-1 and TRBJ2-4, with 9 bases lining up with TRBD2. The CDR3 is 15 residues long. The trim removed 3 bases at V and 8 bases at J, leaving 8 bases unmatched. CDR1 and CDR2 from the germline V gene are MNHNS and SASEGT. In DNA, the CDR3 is TGTGCCAGCAGTGATTCGGCGGGGGGGCGATACATTCAGTACTTC. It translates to CASSDSAGGRYIQYF.

CDR3 loop: CASRNGGGQPQHF. CDR3 nucleotide sequence: TGTGCCAGCAGGAACGGGGGTGGTCAGCCCCAGCATTTT. The chain is built from TRBV6-5 and TRBJ1-5; a possible D gene is TRBD1 (5 bases). The CDR3 spans 13 residues. V was pared by 6 bases and J by 6 bases, with 12 bases between. Germline CDR1 reads MNHEY; CDR2 reads SVGAGI.

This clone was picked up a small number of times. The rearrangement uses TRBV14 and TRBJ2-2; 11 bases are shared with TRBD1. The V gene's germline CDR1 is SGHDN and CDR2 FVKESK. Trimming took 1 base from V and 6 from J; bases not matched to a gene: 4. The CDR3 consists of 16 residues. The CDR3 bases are TGTGCCAGCAGCCAAGGGGACAGGGGGATTGCCGGGGAGCTGTTTTTT. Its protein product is CASSQGDRGIAGELFF.

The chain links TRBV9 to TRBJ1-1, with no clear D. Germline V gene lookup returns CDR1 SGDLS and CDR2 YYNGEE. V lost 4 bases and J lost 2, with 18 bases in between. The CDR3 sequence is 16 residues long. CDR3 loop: CASSLGERSYNTEAFF. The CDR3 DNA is TGTGCCAGCAGCCTCGGCGAGCGGTCATACAACACTGAAGCTTTCTTT.

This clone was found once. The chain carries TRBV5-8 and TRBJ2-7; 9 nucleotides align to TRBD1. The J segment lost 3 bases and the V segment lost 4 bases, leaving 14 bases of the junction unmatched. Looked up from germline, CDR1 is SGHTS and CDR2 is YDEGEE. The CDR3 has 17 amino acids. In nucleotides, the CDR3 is TGTGCCAGCAGCACCAAAGGGACAGGGCCCGCGTTCTACGAGCAGTACTTC. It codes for CASSTKGTGPAFYEQYF.